These T cell receptor beta chains were read from a single sample in a study of CD8 T cells in Susac syndrome. Each CDR3 protein is one row after TCRdb ran MiXCR on the immunoSEQ multiplex PCR reads. The sample has approximately 180,000 distinct CDR3 sequences; roughly 94% are singletons. The specimen was CD4+ T cells from PBMCs. Receptors were obtained from a human donor with Susac syndrome. The CDR3 runs from the conserved cysteine through the conserved F or W. The D gene is left open where the match is weak. Not every row has a clone size; where given, it reads once, few, many or a size class.

j_gene | v_gene | abundance | d_gene | CDR3aa | CDR3nt
TRBJ1-1 | TRBV7-9 | - | - | CASSLALGDGTEAFF | TGTGCCAGCAGCTTAGCGCTGGGAGATGGCACTGAAGCTTTCTTT
TRBJ1-1 | TRBV30 | - | - | CAWRKYGTTHRAFF | TGTGCCTGGAGGAAGTACGGGACAACCCATCGAGCTTTCTTT
TRBJ2-4 | TRBV20-1 | once | TRBD1 | CSAALGTGGDIQYF | TGCAGTGCCGCTCTAGGGACAGGGGGTGACATTCAGTACTTC
TRBJ1-2 | TRBV12-3/TRBV12-4 | - | - | CASSLGRRLNGYTF | TGTGCCAGCAGTTTAGGTCGCAGACTAAATGGCTACACCTTC
TRBJ2-4 | TRBV12-3/TRBV12-4 | - | - | CASSLEALAKNIQYF | TGTGCCAGCAGTTTAGAGGCCTTAGCCAAAAACATTCAGTACTTC
TRBJ1-6 | TRBV19 | - | - | CASSGGRGLNSPLHF | TGTGCCAGCTCCGGGGGCAGGGGATTGAATTCACCCCTCCACTTT
TRBJ1-1 | TRBV4-2 | - | TRBD1 | CASSQAGQGAEAFF | TGTGCCAGCAGCCAAGCAGGCCAGGGGGCGGAAGCTTTCTTT
TRBJ1-6 | TRBV19 | - | - | CASSFSWDSPLHF | TGTGCCAGTAGTTTCAGCTGGGATTCACCCCTCCACTTT
TRBJ2-1 | TRBV5-4 | - | - | CASSPDTRAYNEQFF | TGTGCCAGCAGCCCGGACACCAGAGCCTACAATGAGCAGTTCTTC
TRBJ1-2 | TRBV30 | - | - | CAWSVGSGYTF | TGTGCCTGGAGTGTCGGGTCCGGCTACACCTTC
TRBJ2-7 | TRBV6-5 | once | TRBD1 | CASSRDRLNYEQYF | TGTGCCAGCAGCCGGGACAGACTGAACTACGAGCAGTACTTC
TRBJ2-1 | TRBV5-1 | - | - | CASSFSTVNEQFF | TGCGCCAGCAGCTTCTCGACGGTTAATGAGCAGTTCTTC
TRBJ2-7 | TRBV2 | - | TRBD2 | CASSLRLAGIYEQYF | TGTGCCAGCAGTCTGCGACTAGCGGGAATCTACGAGCAGTACTTC
TRBJ2-4 | TRBV30 | - | - | CAWTLGGMDIQYF | TGTGCCTGGACCCTGGGGGGTATGGACATTCAGTACTTC
TRBJ2-7 | TRBV20-1 | - | TRBD2 | CSASTPGLAGGRSSYEQYF | TGCAGTGCTAGCACCCCGGGACTAGCGGGAGGCCGTAGCTCCTACGAGCAGTACTTC
TRBJ2-7 | TRBV29-1 | - | - | CSVQLDYEQYF | TGCAGCGTTCAACTAGATTACGAGCAGTACTTC
TRBJ2-6 | TRBV3-1 | - | - | CASSQDLGANVLTF | TGTGCCAGCAGCCAAGATCTTGGGGCCAACGTCCTGACTTTC
TRBJ2-1 | TRBV11-2 | - | TRBD2 | CASSYNLAGGILDEQFF | TGTGCCAGCAGCTATAACCTAGCGGGAGGGATCCTGGATGAGCAGTTCTTC
TRBJ1-2 | TRBV20-1 | - | TRBD1 | CSATRDRGFYGYTF | TGCAGTGCTACCAGGGACAGGGGGTTCTATGGCTACACCTTC
TRBJ2-1 | TRBV20-1 | once | TRBD2 | CSAISGGYYNEQFF | TGCAGTGCTATTAGCGGGGGTTACTACAATGAGCAGTTCTTC
TRBJ2-7 | TRBV25-1 | - | TRBD1 | CASSGPGQSYEQYF | TGTGCCAGCAGTGGACCGGGACAGAGCTACGAGCAGTACTTC
TRBJ1-5 | TRBV30 | - | - | CAWSPGTEGFGSNQPQHF | TGTGCCTGGAGTCCCGGGACGGAGGGCTTTGGAAGCAATCAGCCCCAGCATTTT
TRBJ1-4 | TRBV7-2 | - | TRBD1 | CASSSSIGTGGEKLFF | TGTGCCAGCAGCTCGTCCATCGGGACAGGGGGTGAAAAACTGTTTTTT
TRBJ1-5 | TRBV7-9 | - | TRBD1 | CASSQDRIGNQPQHF | TGTGCCAGCAGCCAGGACAGGATCGGCAATCAGCCCCAGCATTTT
TRBJ1-1 | TRBV13 | - | - | CASSLDVGRMNTEAFF | TGTGCCAGCAGCTTAGATGTGGGGCGGATGAACACTGAAGCTTTCTTT
TRBJ2-6 | TRBV6-2/TRBV6-3 | - | - | CASNSPSPGANVLTF | TGTGCCAGCAATTCCCCCAGCCCTGGGGCCAACGTCCTGACTTTC
TRBJ2-1 | TRBV5-1 | - | - | CASSLLPFRNNEQFF | TGCGCCAGCAGCTTGCTCCCCTTTCGGAACAATGAGCAGTTCTTC
TRBJ2-1 | TRBV7-2 | - | - | CASSLERGGYNEQFF | TGTGCCAGCAGCTTAGAGCGAGGGGGCTACAATGAGCAGTTCTTC
TRBJ1-5 | TRBV3-1 | - | - | CASSDLRGGQPQHF | TGTGCCAGCAGCGACCTGAGGGGTGGGCAGCCCCAGCATTTT
TRBJ2-2 | TRBV30 | - | - | CAWSQNTGELFF | TGTGCCTGGAGTCAGAACACCGGGGAGCTGTTTTTT
TRBJ1-1 | TRBV5-4 | - | - | CASSSVATEAFF | TGTGCCAGCAGTTCGGTGGCCACTGAAGCTTTCTTT
TRBJ1-5 | TRBV5-5 | - | TRBD1 | CASSPQGASNQPQHF | TGTGCCAGCAGTCCTCAGGGGGCCAGCAATCAGCCCCAGCATTTT
TRBJ2-3 | TRBV30 | - | TRBD2 | CAWSRRTSGFSTDTQYF | TGTGCCTGGAGTCGCCGGACTAGCGGTTTTAGCACAGATACGCAGTATTTT
TRBJ1-6 | TRBV7-9 | - | TRBD1 | CASSLTGGVNSPLHF | TGTGCCAGCAGTTTAACAGGGGGTGTAAATTCACCCCTCCACTTT
TRBJ2-1 | TRBV3-1 | - | - | CASSQETSNEQFF | TGTGCCAGCAGCCAAGAAACGAGCAATGAGCAGTTCTTC
TRBJ1-5 | TRBV30 | - | - | CAWSEINQPQHF | TGTGCCTGGAGTGAGATCAATCAGCCCCAGCATTTT
TRBJ2-7 | TRBV14 | few | TRBD2 | CASSSTLLLAGVRNEQYF | TGTGCCAGCAGCTCCACCCTCCTCCTAGCGGGAGTCCGGAACGAGCAGTACTTC
TRBJ2-2 | TRBV29-1 | once | - | CSAGGGGELFF | TGCAGCGCCGGAGGGGGCGGGGAGCTGTTTTTT
TRBJ1-1 | TRBV20-1 | - | - | CSARGQGYTEAFF | TGCAGTGCTAGAGGGCAGGGGTACACTGAAGCTTTCTTT
TRBJ2-1 | TRBV28 | - | - | CASSPPVDAGLRNNEQFF | TGTGCCAGCAGTCCCCCAGTGGATGCAGGTCTAAGGAACAATGAGCAGTTCTTC
TRBJ1-4 | TRBV5-4 | - | TRBD1 | CASSPDRGSEKLFF | TGTGCCAGCAGCCCGGACAGGGGAAGTGAAAAACTGTTTTTT
TRBJ2-2 | TRBV19 | - | - | CASSGITGELFF | TGTGCCAGTTCGGGGATCACCGGGGAGCTGTTTTTT
TRBJ2-5 | TRBV7-9 | - | - | CASSSWETQYF | TGTGCCAGCAGTTCTTGGGAGACCCAGTACTTC
TRBJ1-1 | TRBV20-1 | - | - | CSARDTRRTEAFF | TGCAGTGCTAGAGATACGAGGAGAACTGAAGCTTTCTTT
TRBJ2-3 | TRBV4-1 | - | TRBD2 | CASSQVGTRTDTQYF | TGCGCCAGCAGCCAAGTCGGGACTAGGACGGATACGCAGTATTTT
TRBJ2-1 | TRBV7-9 | - | TRBD2 | CASSFGLAGRNEQFF | TGTGCCAGCAGCTTTGGACTAGCGGGCAGGAATGAGCAGTTCTTC
TRBJ2-7 | TRBV20-1 | - | - | CSARNPGMNEQYF | TGCAGTGCTAGAAACCCAGGGATGAACGAGCAGTACTTC
TRBJ2-1 | TRBV12-3/TRBV12-4 | once | TRBD1 | CASSSGQGWDNEQFF | TGTGCCAGCAGTTCAGGACAGGGGTGGGACAATGAGCAGTTCTTC
TRBJ1-1 | TRBV5-1 | - | TRBD1 | CASSFTGGGGTEAFF | TGCGCCAGCAGCTTTACAGGGGGCGGTGGCACTGAAGCTTTCTTT
TRBJ2-3 | TRBV9 | - | - | CASSVVDQSDTQYF | TGTGCCAGCAGCGTAGTAGATCAATCAGATACGCAGTATTTT
TRBJ2-5 | TRBV7-8 | - | TRBD2 | CASSPPGLAQETQYF | TGTGCCAGCAGCCCCCCGGGACTAGCACAAGAGACCCAGTACTTC
TRBJ1-2 | TRBV7-9 | - | TRBD1 | CASSLDQGARGYTF | TGTGCCAGCAGCTTAGACCAGGGGGCGCGAGGCTACACCTTC
TRBJ2-2 | TRBV7-9 | - | - | CASSLRPPPGELFF | TGTGCCAGCAGCTTACGCCCTCCCCCCGGGGAGCTGTTTTTT
TRBJ1-1 | TRBV27 | - | - | CASSLTSANTEAFF | TGTGCCAGCAGTTTGACCTCGGCGAACACTGAAGCTTTCTTT